The 13 T cell receptor beta chains listed next were all sequenced from one sample in a study of Graves' ophthalmopathy and Graves' hyperthyroidism. The TCR beta CDR3 regions underwent amplification from RNA transcripts. RT-PCR was first run with HTBI primers, then multiplex PCR in a second round. TCRdb reanalysed the multiplex PCR reads using MiXCR and keeps one entry per CDR3 protein. This sample yields around 670,000 distinct CDR3 sequences, of which 35% to 50% are seen a single time; roughly 46% belongs to the top ten. Specimen: peripheral blood. These receptors originate from an adult man with Graves' ophthalmopathy.

This chain uses TRBV10-3 with TRBJ1-1, with D unclear. The CDR3 is 14 residues long. Germline CDR1 ENHRY, CDR2 SYGVKD. V lost 4 bases, J lost 1 base, and 10 bases lay in between. The CDR3 reads CAISVSGGNTEAFF. The CDR3 nucleotides are TGTGCCATCAGTGTATCAGGCGGGAACACTGAAGCTTTCTTT.

This rearrangement joins TRBV25-1 to TRBJ1-4; tentatively, D is TRBD1 (6 bases). CDR1 is MGHDK and CDR2 is SYGVNS in the germline V gene. The CDR3 length is 15 residues. The ends were cut back, 7 bases at V and 0 bases at J, with 12 bases in the middle. The CDR3 is CASNRVIATNEKLFF. The DNA of the CDR3 is TGTGCCAGCAACAGGGTCATAGCAACTAATGAAAAACTGTTTTTT. Full variable domain (remainder filled in from reference TRBV25-1 and TRBJ1-4): EADIYQTPRYLVIGTGKKITLECSQTMGHDKMYWYQQDPGMELHLIHYSYGVNSTEKGDLSSESTVSRIRTEHFPLTLESARPSHTSQYLCASNRVIATNEKLFFGSGTQLSVL.

The rearrangement uses TRBV20-1 and TRBJ2-7, with a possible D match to TRBD2 (7 bases). Germline CDR1 reads DFQATT; CDR2 reads SNEGSKA (reference sequence). This CDR3 contains 11 residues. V dropped 3 bases and J dropped 10 bases, with 13 bases sitting between them. The CDR3 is CSASRGALQYF. DNA of the CDR3: TGCAGTGCTAGTCGGGGGGCCCTACAGTACTTC.

The sample holds many counts of this clonotype. This chain uses TRBV11-2 with TRBJ2-5, with a possible D match to TRBD2 (6 bases). The CDR3 is 14 residues long. In germline, CDR1 is SGHAT, CDR2 FQNNGV. Trimming removed 2 bases at V and 5 bases at J, with 12 bases between. DNA of the CDR3: TGTGCCAGCAGCTTATATGTGGGAGGCGAGACCCAGTACTTC. It specifies CASSLYVGGETQYF.

This clonotype has ten or more counts. The chain carries TRBV10-2 and TRBJ2-5; no clear D. CDR1 WSHSY and CDR2 SAAADI come from the germline V gene. The CDR3 is made up of 13 amino acids. V was shortened by 4 bases and J by 5 bases, with 11 bases between the two germline ends. The CDR3 is CASSASRMETQYF. CDR3 nucleotide sequence: TGCGCCAGCAGTGCCTCAAGGATGGAGACCCAGTACTTC.

At least ten counts were recorded for this clonotype. This chain uses TRBV10-2 with TRBJ2-7; D tentatively reads TRBD1 or TRBD2 (6 bases each). The CDR3 totals 13 residues. V lost 4 bases and J lost 5, with 12 bases in between. CDR1 is WSHSY and CDR2 is SAAADI in the germline V gene. The CDR3 loop reads CASSGRGGHEQYF. CDR3 DNA sequence: TGCGCCAGCAGTGGCAGGGGAGGTCACGAGCAGTACTTC.

This sequence joins TRBV6-1 and TRBJ2-7; 12 nucleotides match TRBD2. Germline CDR1 and CDR2: MNHNS and SASEGT. V shed 6 bases and J 6 bases; nucleotides not matched to a gene: 9. The CDR3 loop spans 15 amino acids. CDR3 residues: CASSSLAGGQGEQYF. CDR3 coding DNA: TGTGCCAGCAGCAGCCTAGCGGGAGGGCAAGGCGAGCAGTACTTC.

The chain employs TRBV20-1 and TRBJ2-5, with D maybe TRBD2 (6 bases). This CDR3 contains 13 residues. Germline CDR1 reads DFQATT; CDR2 reads SNEGSKA (reference sequence). Deletions cut 4 bases from V and 2 bases from J, with 11 bases between. The CDR3 DNA reads as TGCAGTGCTACCTCGGAGGGACAAGAGACCCAGTACTTC. Protein sequence: CSATSEGQETQYF.

The J gene is TRBJ2-5, the V gene TRBV7-2; 7 bases fit TRBD1. J was trimmed by 0 bases and V by 6 bases; bases with no gene match: 7. There are 15 residues in the CDR3. CDR1 and CDR2 from the germline V gene are SGHTA and FQGNSA. The CDR3 is CASRPGTANQETQYF. CDR3 bases: TGTGCCAGCAGACCCGGGACAGCCAACCAAGAGACCCAGTACTTC.

The rearrangement uses TRBV25-1 and TRBJ2-5; 9 bases align to TRBD1. V lost 5 bases and J lost 0; bases outside the gene matches: 7. Germline values: CDR1 MGHDK, CDR2 SYGVNS. The CDR3 covers 16 residues. In DNA, the CDR3 is TGTGCCAGCAGTTTATCGACAGGGGGGTACCAAGAGACCCAGTACTTC. This sequence encodes CASSLSTGGYQETQYF.

V usage is TRBV5-1 and J usage is TRBJ1-6; D unresolved. CDR3 length: 15 amino acids. Germline CDR1 reads SGHRS; CDR2 reads YFSETQ. Trimming shortened V by 0 bases and J by 5 bases, and 9 bases separated the two germline ends. This CDR3 is CASSLVAANNSPLHF. The CDR3, as DNA: TGCGCCAGCAGCTTGGTGGCCGCCAATAATTCACCCCTCCACTTT.

The chain carries TRBV20-1 and TRBJ2-7; 9 bases fit TRBD1. Germline CDR1 DFQATT, CDR2 SNEGSKA (reference sequence). The CDR3 spans 12 residues. The trim removed 4 bases at V and 5 bases at J, leaving 3 bases unmatched. In nucleotides, the CDR3 is TGCAGTGCTACCAGGACAGGGGACGAGCAGTACTTC. It translates to CSATRTGDEQYF.

The chain joins TRBV19 to TRBJ1-2, with 9 bases lining up with TRBD1. The CDR3 contains 13 residues. CDR1 LNHDA and CDR2 SQIVND come from the germline V gene (reference sequence). J lost 3 bases, V lost 8 bases, and 4 bases had no gene match. Here the CDR3 reads CASQDRGHYGYTF. DNA of the CDR3: TGTGCCAGTCAGGACAGGGGACACTATGGCTACACCTTC.